The 2 T cell receptor beta chains listed next were all sequenced from one sample in a study of shared T cell receptors in the human thymus. Method: immunoSEQ multiplex PCR; TCRdb's copy keeps in-frame clones and lacks some. The sample includes almost 550,000 clones, around 82% of them seen just once. This same sample was also taken into another study, of human thymus T cells.

The sequenced material came from thymocytes. Receptor source: a boy in the first two years of life with a congenital heart defect.

The rearrangement joins TRBV28 to TRBJ1-2, with D perhaps matching TRBD1 (6 bases). V was clipped by 8 bases and J by 0 bases, with 10 bases between them. Germline V CDR1 and CDR2: MDHEN, SYDVKM. The CDR3 is 13 residues long. The DNA for the CDR3 is TGTGCCAGCCGGGACATCACTAACTATGGCTACACCTTC. Its translation: CASRDITNYGYTF.

This clone was seen only a few times. CDR3 region: CASSLYPGTLIYEQYF. CDR3 bases: TGTGCCAGCAGCCTTTATCCCGGGACACTTATTTACGAGCAGTACTTC. This sequence joins TRBV11-2 and TRBJ2-7; possible D gene TRBD1, 6 bases. The V gene lost 5 bases and the J gene lost 4 bases, with 21 bases spanning the gap. Germline assignment: CDR1 SGHAT and CDR2 FQNNGV. This CDR3 has 16 amino acids.